This T cell receptor (beta chain) was recorded in a study of blood T cell repertoires in COVID-19. At the level of the study: Material from acute and convalescent COVID-19 was sourced from the United States, Italy and Spain. In each case, the material was cDNA or gDNA derived from T cells, B-cell-depleted T cells, or PBMCs.

Germline-derived CDR1 and CDR2 are LNHNV and YYDKDF (reference sequence). The V end was cut by 3 bases, the J end by 5 bases, with 13 bases between. The CDR3 is made up of 14 amino acids. Study processing details: From reference gene primer amplification, estimates of nucleated cell counts were derived. Produced via immunoSEQ multiplex PCR; TCRdb's table is partial and in-frame only. That table gives V, J and clone size, and the DNA gave D and trimming. In the table there are under 350,000 clones, about 89% of which are singletons. This TCR was recovered from a man in his forties with acute or convalescent COVID-19. V usage is TRBV15 and J usage is TRBJ1-2, with D possibly being TRBD1 (5 bases). Source material: peripheral blood. The CDR3 spells CATSRAGFGYGYTF. CDR3 bases: TGTGCCACCAGCAGGGCAGGGTTCGGTTATGGCTACACCTTC.